This is a list of T cell receptor beta chains from one sample in a study of T-cell memory formation after mild COVID-19. TCRdb itself ran the 5' RACE reads through MiXCR, one entry per CDR3 protein. Of fewer than 700,000 distinct CDR3 sequences listed, about 20% were seen once; the top ten hold approximately 8%. Sequencing was carried out using PBMCs or a T cell subset sorted from them (not recorded which). These receptors were obtained from an adult woman who had mild COVID-19 (a few samples of this study predate the infection). Cell type and time point are not known. The CDR3 runs from the conserved cysteine through the conserved F or W. The D gene is left open where the match is weak. Part of the rows lack a size; the others show once, few, many or a class for expanded clones.

size	V	J	D	DNA	CDR3
few	TRBV6-1	TRBJ1-3	.	TGTGCCAGCAGTGAATTGGGTCCGCTGGGCTCTGGAAACACCATATATTTT	CASSELGPLGSGNTIYF
.	TRBV9	TRBJ2-7	TRBD2	TGTGCCAGCAGCCCCGGGGGACTAGCGGAACTCTACGAGCAGTACTTC	CASSPGGLAELYEQYF
many	TRBV14	TRBJ1-1	.	TGTGCCAGCAGCCAATTAGGTCGTAAAGCTTTCTTT	CASSQLGRKAFF
.	TRBV2	TRBJ1-5	.	TGTGCCAGCGGGGTCCGGGGTCAGGGTAATCAGCCCCAGCATTTT	CASGVRGQGNQPQHF
.	TRBV13	TRBJ1-4	TRBD1	TGTGCCAGCAGTGACGACAGGGAAGGTTATGAAAAACTGTTTTTT	CASSDDREGYEKLFF
few	TRBV7-2	TRBJ2-2	.	TGTGCCAGCAGCTCATTCTCCGGGACGACGAACACCGGGGAGCTGTTTTTT	CASSSFSGTTNTGELFF
few	TRBV5-1	TRBJ1-1	.	TGCGCCAGCAGCTTCCGGGACCGGCAAGAAGCTTTCTTT	CASSFRDRQEAFF
.	TRBV7-2	TRBJ2-7	TRBD2	TGTGCCAGCAGCTTATCGGGGACTAGAATCTACGAGCAGTACTTC	CASSLSGTRIYEQYF
once	TRBV24-1	TRBJ2-7	.	TGTGCCACCAGTAACTCGGACGGCTACGAGCAGTACTTC	CATSNSDGYEQYF
few	TRBV29-1	TRBJ2-1	TRBD2	TGCAGCGCCGCCGGACTAGTTTCCTACAATGAGCAGTTCTTC	CSAAGLVSYNEQFF
medium-sized	TRBV7-2	TRBJ2-5	TRBD2	TGTGCCAGCAGCTTTGAGCGGGAGGGCCTGCACTTC	CASSFEREGLHF
few	TRBV9	TRBJ2-7	TRBD2	TGTGCCAGCAGCGGGACTAGTCCCTACGAGCAGTACTTC	CASSGTSPYEQYF
.	TRBV6-5	TRBJ1-6	.	TGTGCCAGCAGACCGGGACGAAATAATTCACCCCTCCACTTT	CASRPGRNNSPLHF
.	TRBV5-1	TRBJ2-3	.	TGCGCCAGCAGCTTGGAGCCGGGGGCAACAGATACGCAGTATTTT	CASSLEPGATDTQYF
few	TRBV11-2	TRBJ2-3	.	TGTGCCAGCAGCTTCGGAGCCGGCACAGATACGCAGTATTTT	CASSFGAGTDTQYF
few	TRBV7-3	TRBJ2-1	TRBD2	TGTGCCAGCAGCGTGGCCGGGACTAGTCGCTCGAATGAGCAGTTCTTC	CASSVAGTSRSNEQFF
few	TRBV20-1	TRBJ1-1	.	TGCAGTGCTCTCCTAGCCGGGGGGGGTTGGACTGAAGCTTTCTTT	CSALLAGGGWTEAFF
few	TRBV20-1	TRBJ1-1	TRBD1	TGCAGTGCTAGAGATGGGGACAGGGTGGGCACTGAAGCTTTCTTT	CSARDGDRVGTEAFF
many	TRBV12-3/TRBV12-4	TRBJ2-3	.	TGTGCCAGCTCGACCGGGGGCCGGGCAGATACGCAGTATTTT	CASSTGGRADTQYF
few	TRBV24-1	TRBJ2-2	.	TGTGCCACCAGTGATTTAGCCAACACCGGGGAGCTGTTTTTT	CATSDLANTGELFF
few	TRBV7-2	TRBJ2-7	TRBD1	TGTGCCAGCAGCTTAAAAGCACTGACAGGGCACCCCTACGAGCAGTACTTC	CASSLKALTGHPYEQYF
.	TRBV9	TRBJ1-2	.	TGTGCCAGCAGCGTAGGTGTAGGGGTCGGCTACACCTTC	CASSVGVGVGYTF
.	TRBV11-2	TRBJ2-1	TRBD2	TGTGCCAGCTGCCCCACGGGGACTAGCGGGGGAGAGCAGTTCTTC	CASCPTGTSGGEQFF
.	TRBV20-1	TRBJ2-3	.	TGCAGTGCGAGGAGAGGGGTATCAGATACGCAGTATTTT	CSARRGVSDTQYF
.	TRBV24-1	TRBJ2-1	TRBD1	TGTGCCACCAGTGATTTACGGGACAGGGGCTATGAGCAGTTCTTC	CATSDLRDRGYEQFF
.	TRBV6-1	TRBJ1-5	.	TGTGCCAGTAGGAGGGCTGGCAGTCAGCCCCAGCATTTT	CASRRAGSQPQHF
many	TRBV7-9	TRBJ2-5	.	TGTGCCAGCAGCTTAGTACTAGCCGGAGAGACCCAGTACTTC	CASSLVLAGETQYF
few	TRBV7-2	TRBJ1-1	TRBD1	TGTGCCAGTGGTGACAGGGCGGGCACTGAAGCTTTCTTT	CASGDRAGTEAFF
few	TRBV6-5	TRBJ1-6	.	TGTGCCAGCAGTTTGGGGAGGATGGCAGGATCCTATTCACCCCTCCACTTT	CASSLGRMAGSYSPLHF
few	TRBV7-9	TRBJ2-7	TRBD1	TGTGCCAGCAGCTTAGGATCCGGGACAGGGGTCCACGAGCAGTACTTC	CASSLGSGTGVHEQYF
.	TRBV5-5	TRBJ2-1	TRBD2	TGTGCCAGCAGCTTGTATCTAGCGGGGTTCTCCTACAATGAGCAGTTCTTC	CASSLYLAGFSYNEQFF
.	TRBV7-8	TRBJ2-3	.	TGTGCCAGCAGCTTTTACGGCAGGTCAGATACGCAGTATTTT	CASSFYGRSDTQYF
.	TRBV5-1	TRBJ1-5	.	TGCGCCAGCAGCTTGGTGCCCGGGGAGGGCAATCAGCCCCAGCATTTT	CASSLVPGEGNQPQHF
.	TRBV6-6	TRBJ2-7	.	TGTGCCAGCATTAGCCACAGGGTTTCTTCCTACGAGCAGTACTTC	CASISHRVSSYEQYF
.	TRBV28	TRBJ1-2	.	TGTGCCAGCCGGATCGGGTATGGCTACACCTTC	CASRIGYGYTF
.	TRBV6-1	TRBJ1-3	.	TGTGCCAGCAGTGAGGGGGAAACAGGCCATCGGGATGTCACCATATATTTT	CASSEGETGHRDVTIYF
.	TRBV12-3/TRBV12-4	TRBJ2-3	.	TGTGCCAGCAGTTTGGTGGGAGGTGCTACAGATACGCAGTATTTT	CASSLVGGATDTQYF
.	TRBV2	TRBJ2-7	.	TGTGCCAGTGATGGACGGACGGCCTACGAGCAGTACTTC	CASDGRTAYEQYF
few	TRBV7-2	TRBJ2-3	.	TGTGCCAGCAGCTTAGGGCGGGCTACGGGTAGAGTGTATACGCAGTATTTT	CASSLGRATGRVYTQYF
.	TRBV12-3/TRBV12-4	TRBJ2-3	TRBD2	TGTGCCAGCACCATGGGGAGGGGAACAGATACGCAGTATTTT	CASTMGRGTDTQYF
many	TRBV19	TRBJ2-5	.	TGTGCCAGTAAGCGTCAAGAGACCCAGTACTTC	CASKRQETQYF
.	TRBV5-1	TRBJ2-3	.	TGCGCCAGCAGCTCCCCTCCTGTTAGCACAGATACGCAGTATTTT	CASSSPPVSTDTQYF
.	TRBV4-1	TRBJ2-5	TRBD2	TGCGCCAGCAGCCAAGATGGACTAGCGGCTTCCGAGACCCAGTACTTC	CASSQDGLAASETQYF
few	TRBV5-1	TRBJ1-4	TRBD1	TGCGCCAGCAGCCACTCCGGGACAGAGGAAAAACTGTTTTTT	CASSHSGTEEKLFF
.	TRBV10-3	TRBJ2-3	TRBD2	TGTGCCATCAGTGATCCGAGCGGGGGCTCAGATACGCAGAATTTT	CAISDPSGGSDTQNF
.	TRBV12-3/TRBV12-4	TRBJ1-2	.	TGTTCCAGCCTCGGTTTCCGCTATGGGGGGCGCGGCTACACCTTC	CSSLGFRYGGRGYTF
.	TRBV5-6	TRBJ1-1	.	TGTGCCAGCAGCTTAAACTCTGAAGCTTTCTTT	CASSLNSEAFF